Presented here are 21 T cell receptor beta chains from one specimen sequenced in a study of T cell responses to AZD1222 COVID-19 vaccine. Method: immunoSEQ multiplex PCR; TCRdb's copy keeps in-frame clones and lacks some. The data contain about 140,000 clones, around 91% of them singletons. Specimen: peripheral blood, collected on day 0 of AZD1222 vaccination. The source of these receptors is an adult in good health.

The chain is built from TRBV27 and TRBJ2-3, with a tentative D call TRBD1 (5 bases). Germline CDR1 is MNHEY and CDR2 is SMNVEV (reference sequence). V was shortened by 5 bases and J by 2 bases, with 14 bases between the two germline ends. This CDR3 is built from 15 residues. CDR3 nucleotide sequence: TGTGCCAGCAGTCCCCTATGGGGCGCCACAGATACGCAGTATTTT. This sequence encodes CASSPLWGATDTQYF.

The chain is built from TRBV11-2 and TRBJ1-2; weak D call: TRBD1 (6 bases). Germline V lookup: CDR1 SGHAT, CDR2 FQNNGV. The CDR3 runs 14 residues. V shed 1 base and J shed 4 bases, with 10 bases lying between them. CDR3 nucleotides: TGTGCCAGCAGCTTAGCAACAGGGACCTATGGCTACACCTTC. The encoded protein is CASSLATGTYGYTF. The full variable domain, completed using reference TRBV11-2 and TRBJ1-2, is EAGVAQSPRYKIIEKRQSVAFWCNPISGHATLYWYQQILGQGPKLLIQFQNNGVVDDSQLPKDRFSAERLKGVDSTLKIQPAKLEDSAVYLCASSLATGTYGYTFGSGTRLTVV.

This clone showed up just once. The chain has TRBV19 and TRBJ1-5; tentatively, D is TRBD1 (5 bases). CDR3 length: 13 amino acids. The V gene lost 6 bases and the J gene lost 6 bases, with 12 bases spanning the gap. Per the germline V gene, CDR1 is LNHDA and CDR2 is SQIVND (reference sequence). Written as DNA, the CDR3 is TGTGCCAGTAGCCTCGGGGGAGGTCAGCCCCAGCATTTT. Protein product: CASSLGGGQPQHF.

The rearrangement uses TRBV6-1 and TRBJ1-3, with D maybe TRBD1 (5 bases). Trimming removed 4 bases at V and 0 bases at J, with 13 bases between. Per the germline V gene, CDR1 is MNHNS and CDR2 is SASEGT. The CDR3 is 16 amino acids. Here the CDR3 DNA reads TGTGCCAGCAGTGGAGTCCAGGGCACCTCTGGAAACACCATATATTTT. This codes for CASSGVQGTSGNTIYF.

The sample holds one count of this clone. J is TRBJ1-2 and V is TRBV9; 7 bases agree with TRBD1. Germline CDR1 reads SGDLS; CDR2 reads YYNGEE. V lost 2 bases to trimming and J lost 2 bases; unmatched junction nucleotides: 9. This CDR3 is 16 amino acids long. CDR3 residues: CASSVAFGTENYGYTF. In nucleotides, the CDR3 is TGTGCCAGCAGCGTGGCCTTTGGGACAGAAAACTATGGCTACACCTTC.

The genes are TRBV19 and TRBJ2-1, with D possibly matching TRBD1 (5 bases). V lost 3 bases and J lost 6, with 9 bases in between. CDR3 length equals 13 residues. Germline CDR1 is LNHDA and CDR2 is SQIVND (reference sequence). In nucleotides, the CDR3 is TGTGCCAGTAGTATCGGACACCTCAATGAGCAGTTCTTC. As protein: CASSIGHLNEQFF.

V and J are TRBV27 and TRBJ2-3; TRBD2 matches 7 bases. Germline V gene data show CDR1 as MNHEY and CDR2 as SMNVEV (reference sequence). CDR3 length equals 16 residues. V dropped 5 bases and J dropped 0; count of bases not matched to a gene: 8. The CDR3 is CASSPGGGGSTDTQYF. Here the CDR3 DNA reads TGTGCCAGCAGTCCCGGCGGCGGGGGAAGCACAGATACGCAGTATTTT.

The chain is built from TRBV7-9 and TRBJ1-4, with a tentative D call TRBD1 (5 bases). The CDR3 loop spans 11 amino acids. Trimming pared 5 bases from V and 10 bases from J, leaving 8 bases between. Germline V gene data show CDR1 as SEHNR and CDR2 as FQNEAQ (reference sequence). The CDR3 protein is CASSTDRKLFF. The DNA for the CDR3 is TGTGCCAGCAGCACCGACAGAAAACTGTTTTTT. The entire variable domain, with the rest obtained from reference TRBV7-9 and TRBJ1-4, is as follows: DTGVSQNPRHKITKRGQNVTFRCDPISEHNRLYWYRQTLGQGPEFLTYFQNEAQLEKSRLLSDRFSAERPKGSFSTLEIQRTEQGDSAMYLCASSTDRKLFFGSGTQLSVL.

The J gene is TRBJ1-6, the V gene TRBV2; 9 bases align to TRBD1. There are 15 residues in the CDR3. With V trimmed by 8 bases and J by 8 bases, 10 bases remained unmatched. Germline CDR1 is SNHLY and CDR2 is FYNNEI. CDR3: CASLKEQGADSPLHF. DNA for the CDR3: TGTGCCAGCTTGAAGGAACAGGGGGCTGATTCACCCCTCCACTTT.

The CDR3 sequence is CASSPETSGNEQFF. CDR3 in DNA: TGTGCCAGCTCACCCGAGACTAGCGGCAATGAGCAGTTCTTC. The V call is TRBV18, the J call TRBJ2-1; 9 nucleotides align to TRBD2. The CDR3 is 14 residues long. V was clipped by 3 bases and J by 6 bases; unmatched bases: 3. The germline V gene encodes CDR1 KGHSH and CDR2 LQKENI.

The chain uses TRBV7-9 and TRBJ2-6; D is perhaps TRBD2 (6 bases). Trimming removed 5 bases from V and 1 base from J, with 12 bases in between. The CDR3 has 16 residues. Germline CDR1 reads SEHNR; CDR2 reads FQNEAQ (reference sequence). For the CDR3, the DNA is TGTGCCAGCAGCCCCCAAGCGGGTTCTGGGGCCAACGTCCTGACTTTC. This translates into CASSPQAGSGANVLTF.

This rearrangement joins TRBV6-6 to TRBJ1-5; TRBD1 is a possible D gene (6 bases). The CDR3 runs to 14 residues. V gave up 6 bases and J gave up 5 bases, with 14 bases separating them. CDR1 is MNHNY, CDR2 SVGAGI, per germline (reference sequence). CDR3 in DNA: TGTGCCAGCAGGGACACAGGGACCCATCAGCCCCAGCATTTT. It encodes CASRDTGTHQPQHF.

The rearrangement joins TRBV29-1 to TRBJ2-5; TRBD1 aligns across 8 bases. The CDR3 is made up of 13 amino acids. With V trimmed by 7 bases and J by 5 bases, 9 bases remained unmatched. Per germline, CDR1 SQVTM and CDR2 ANQGSEA. CDR3 nucleotides: TGCAGCGCGGGACAGGTGAAGTGGGAGACCCAGTACTTC. Protein: CSAGQVKWETQYF.

This sequence joins TRBV13 and TRBJ2-2; 16 nucleotides match TRBD2. CDR3 size: 19 residues. Losses at the gene ends were 5 bases for V and 3 bases for J; bases not matched to a gene: 9. Germline CDR1 and CDR2: PRHDT and FYEKMQ (reference sequence). CDR3 bases: TGTGCCAGCAGCACGGGACTAGCGGGGGGGCAGCCCTACACCGGGGAGCTGTTTTTT. It yields the protein CASSTGLAGGQPYTGELFF.

The chain has TRBV11-2 and TRBJ1-6; D unclear. From germline, CDR1 is SGHAT and CDR2 FQNNGV. The CDR3 runs to 17 residues. V lost 0 bases and J 8 bases, leaving 17 bases between the germline ends. The CDR3: CASSLEEVRVWDSPLHF. CDR3 nucleotides: TGTGCCAGCAGCTTAGAAGAAGTGCGGGTGTGGGATTCACCCCTCCACTTT.

The chain recombines TRBV18 with TRBJ2-6, with a possible D match to TRBD2 (6 bases). Trimming removed 3 bases from V and 0 bases from J, with 12 bases in between. The germline CDR1 and CDR2 sequences are KGHSH and LQKENI. The CDR3 covers 17 residues. The CDR3 DNA sequence: TGTGCCAGCTCACCCCTTGCGGGGAGCTCTGGGGCCAACGTCCTGACTTTC. Residues: CASSPLAGSSGANVLTF.

This clone appeared a few times. CDR3 nucleotide sequence: TGCGCCAGCAGCCTTAAGGACCTTGCTTCTCTAGGGGGGGAGACCCAGTACTTC. Translated, it gives CASSLKDLASLGGETQYF. V gene TRBV4-1 combines with J gene TRBJ2-5; either TRBD1 or TRBD2 may fit D (6 bases each). This CDR3 region has 18 residues. Per germline, CDR1 MGHRA and CDR2 YSYEKL. V gave up 4 bases and J gave up 5 bases, with 26 bases separating them.

V is TRBV19 and J is TRBJ2-2, with TRBD2 identical over 7 bases. Germline CDR1 reads LNHDA; CDR2 reads SQIVND (reference sequence). V shed 10 bases and J 5 bases; nucleotides not matched to a gene: 7. The CDR3 contains 13 residues. The CDR3 sequence is CATNVGGTGELFF. For the CDR3, the DNA is TGTGCCACCAACGTGGGAGGGACCGGGGAGCTGTTTTTT.

The chain carries TRBV3-1 (or the pseudogene TRBV3-2) and TRBJ2-3; possibly TRBD1 or TRBD2 for D (6 bases each). The CDR3 runs 16 residues. CDR1 LGHDT and CDR2 YNNKEL come from the germline V gene (reference sequence). Trimming cost V 2 bases and J 2 bases, with 14 bases left between them. The CDR3 loop reads CASSQRGVTYTDTQYF. In nucleotides, the CDR3 is TGTGCCAGCAGCCAAAGGGGGGTTACCTACACAGATACGCAGTATTTT.

This clone was counted a few times. This sequence joins TRBV6-5 and TRBJ2-7, with D unclear. The CDR3 spans 11 residues. Trimming removed 6 bases from V and 6 bases from J, with 9 bases in between. The germline V gene has CDR1 MNHEY and CDR2 SVGAGI. The CDR3 sequence: CASSRAVEQYF. CDR3 in DNA: TGTGCCAGCAGCCGAGCCGTCGAGCAGTACTTC.

CDR3 nucleotide sequence: TGTGCCACCAGTGATGGGGGGCCGGCCTCGGATACGCAGTATTTT. Its translation is CATSDGGPASDTQYF. J is TRBJ2-3 and V is TRBV24-1; D possibly matches TRBD1 or TRBD2 (6 bases each). The CDR3 is 15 amino acids. The V gene's germline CDR1 is KGHDR and CDR2 SFDVKD. Trimming stripped 3 bases from V and 6 bases from J, with 15 bases between.